The clone carrying this T cell receptor (beta chain) was seen only a few times. In the original analysis: The assay estimated nucleated cells by amplifying reference gene primers. Here immunoSEQ multiplex PCR was the method, and the copy in TCRdb shows in-frame clones only, minus some. Clonal size and the V and J genes are those of that table, whereas D and trimming came from the DNA. The profile shows around 230,000 clones, around 78% of them singletons. The data originate from a study of blood T cell repertoires in COVID-19. Study-wide background: The United States, Italy and Spain supplied acute and convalescent COVID-19 samples. T cells, B-cell-depleted T cells, or PBMCs supplied cDNA or gDNA.

Trimming left V 4 bases short and J 0 bases short, with 13 bases between. CDR3 length: 15 amino acids. Germline values: CDR1 SGHNT, CDR2 YYREEE (reference sequence). This chain connects TRBV5-4 to TRBJ1-1; D gene uncertain. What was sequenced was peripheral blood. This receptor was taken from a woman aged 65 to 85 with active or convalescent COVID-19. CDR3 DNA: TGTGCCAGCAGCCTACAACAGAGCATGAACACTGAAGCTTTCTTT. Residues: CASSLQQSMNTEAFF.